This T cell receptor beta chain appears in the sequencing data of a study of blood T cell repertoires in COVID-19. Clones were sequenced by immunoSEQ multiplex PCR, and TCRdb holds only the in-frame ones, with some missing. The sample gives some 31,000 clones, around 74% of which show up once; almost 8% is in the top ten. The CDR3 contains 14 residues. The V end lost 2 bases, the J end lost 3 bases, and 8 bases lay between the germline ends. Germline CDR1 is LNHDA and CDR2 is SQIVND (reference sequence). The rearrangement uses TRBV19 and TRBJ2-1; D possibly corresponds to TRBD2 (5 bases). Sequencing was performed on peripheral blood. The origin of this receptor is a woman between 70 and 85 years old with active or convalescent COVID-19. The CDR3 loop reads CASSITGNYNEQFF. The CDR3 nucleotides read TGTGCCAGTAGTATAACGGGAAACTACAATGAGCAGTTCTTC. Supplemented by reference TRBV19 and TRBJ2-1, the full variable domain reads DGGITQSPKYLFRKEGQNVTLSCEQNLNHDAMYWYRQDPGQGLRLIYYSQIVNDFQKGDIAEGYSVSREKKESFPLTVTSAQKNPTAFYLCASSITGNYNEQFFGPGTRLTVL.